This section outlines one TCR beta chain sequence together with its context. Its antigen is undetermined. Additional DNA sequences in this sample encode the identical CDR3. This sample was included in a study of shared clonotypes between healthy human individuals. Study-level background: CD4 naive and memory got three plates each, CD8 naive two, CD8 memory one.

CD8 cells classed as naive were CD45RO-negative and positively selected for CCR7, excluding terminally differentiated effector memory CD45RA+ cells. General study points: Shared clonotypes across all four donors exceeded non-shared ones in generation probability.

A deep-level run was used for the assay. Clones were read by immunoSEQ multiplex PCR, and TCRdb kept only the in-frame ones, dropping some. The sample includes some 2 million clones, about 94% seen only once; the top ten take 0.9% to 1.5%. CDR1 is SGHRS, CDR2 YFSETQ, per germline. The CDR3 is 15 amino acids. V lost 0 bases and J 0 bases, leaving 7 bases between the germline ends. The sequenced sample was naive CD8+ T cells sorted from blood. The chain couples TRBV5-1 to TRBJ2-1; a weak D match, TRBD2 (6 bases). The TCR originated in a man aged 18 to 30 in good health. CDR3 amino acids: CASSLAAGSYNEQFF. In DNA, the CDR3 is TGCGCCAGCAGCTTGGCAGCGGGCTCCTACAATGAGCAGTTCTTC.